The 5 T cell receptor beta chains below all came from one sample that was sequenced in a study of blood T cell repertoires in COVID-19. TCRdb's copy holds only in-frame clones and misses some; the assay was immunoSEQ multiplex PCR. Of hundreds of thousands of clones listed, 89% are singletons. Sequenced sample: PBMCs or T cells enriched from blood (not recorded which). The receptors shown here come from a woman aged 40 to 50 who had recovered from COVID-19.

The chain uses TRBV5-4 and TRBJ1-1, with 10 bases aligning to TRBD1. The CDR3 length is 15 residues. Germline V gene data show CDR1 as SGHNT and CDR2 as YYREEE (reference sequence). V dropped 2 bases and J dropped 4; count of bases not matched to a gene: 5. The CDR3 sequence is CASSFGQGVSTEAFF. The CDR3 region has the DNA TGTGCCAGCAGCTTTGGACAGGGGGTTTCCACTGAAGCTTTCTTT.

The sample holds one count of this clone. The chain recombines TRBV19 with TRBJ1-3; the D gene is possibly TRBD1 (6 bases). The germline gives CDR1 LNHDA, CDR2 SQIVND (reference sequence). This CDR3 has 14 amino acids. Trimming removed 6 bases at V and 0 bases at J, with 9 bases between. The CDR3 sequence: CASRGGSSGNTIYF. The CDR3 DNA follows: TGTGCCAGTAGAGGGGGTAGCTCTGGAAACACCATATATTTT.

The chain joins TRBV12-3 or TRBV12-4 to TRBJ1-4; D is possibly TRBD1 (6 bases). Trimming took 8 bases from V and 8 from J, leaving 15 bases between them. The CDR3 length is 13 residues. The CDR3 sequence: CASGGAGEEKLFF. The CDR3 bases are TGTGCCAGCGGGGGGGCAGGCGAGGAAAAACTGTTTTTT.

This chain links TRBV6-5 with TRBJ2-7; 9 positions match TRBD1. This CDR3 is built from 15 residues. CDR1 and CDR2 (germline): MNHEY, SVGAGI. After removal of 6 bases from V and 4 bases from J, the junction contained 10 bases not matched to a gene. CDR3 region: CASSRWGQGTYEQYF. CDR3 in DNA: TGTGCCAGCAGCCGGTGGGGACAGGGCACTTACGAGCAGTACTTC.

The table lists this clone with a count of one. J is TRBJ2-3 and V is TRBV29-1; 7 bases line up with TRBD1. Germline CDR1 and CDR2: SQVTM and ANQGSEA. CDR3 length: 12 residues. CDR3 sequence: CSSRQGTDTQYF. The CDR3 nucleotides are TGCAGTTCCAGACAGGGAACAGATACGCAGTATTTT.